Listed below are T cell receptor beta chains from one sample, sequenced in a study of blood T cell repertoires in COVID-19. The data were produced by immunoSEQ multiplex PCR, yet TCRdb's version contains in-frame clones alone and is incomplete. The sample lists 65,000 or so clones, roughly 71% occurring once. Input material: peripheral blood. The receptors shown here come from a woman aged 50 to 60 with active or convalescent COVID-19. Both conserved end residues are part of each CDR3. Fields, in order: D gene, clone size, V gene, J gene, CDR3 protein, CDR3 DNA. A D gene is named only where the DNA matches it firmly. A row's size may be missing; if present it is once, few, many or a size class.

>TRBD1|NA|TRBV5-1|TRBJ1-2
CASSSTGGNYGYTF
TGCGCCAGCAGCTCAACAGGGGGGAACTATGGCTACACCTTC
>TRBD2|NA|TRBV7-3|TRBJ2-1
CASSLTAALAGHNEQFF
TGTGCCAGCAGCTTAACGGCTGCACTAGCGGGTCACAATGAGCAGTTCTTC
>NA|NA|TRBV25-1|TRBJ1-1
CASIQPPSTEAFF
TGTGCCAGCATACAGCCCCCAAGCACTGAAGCTTTCTTT
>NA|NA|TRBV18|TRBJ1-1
CASSTEGDTEAFF
TGTGCCAGCTCCACGGAAGGAGACACTGAAGCTTTCTTT
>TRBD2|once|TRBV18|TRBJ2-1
CASSPPGTSGVDEQFF
TGTGCCAGCTCACCACCCGGGACTAGCGGGGTGGATGAGCAGTTCTTC
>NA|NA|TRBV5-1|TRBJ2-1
CASGVQGGNEQFF
TGCGCCAGCGGAGTCCAGGGTGGCAATGAGCAGTTCTTC
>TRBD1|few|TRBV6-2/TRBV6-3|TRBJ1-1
CASSDRVLRLRMAFF
TGTGCCAGCAGCGACAGGGTTTTGCGATTACGGATGGCTTTCTTT
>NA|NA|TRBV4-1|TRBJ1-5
CASSQGYSPWEPQHF
TGCGCCAGCAGCCAAGGCTACAGCCCCTGGGAGCCCCAGCATTTT
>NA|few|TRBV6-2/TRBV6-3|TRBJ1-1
CASSLRGMGRGRTEAFF
TGTGCCAGCAGCCTCCGAGGTATGGGACGGGGGAGGACTGAAGCTTTCTTT
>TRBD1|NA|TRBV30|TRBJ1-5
CAWSETGISNQPQHF
TGTGCCTGGAGCGAGACAGGGATTTCCAATCAGCCCCAGCATTTT
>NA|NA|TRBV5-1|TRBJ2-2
CASSLSGWAGELFF
TGCGCCAGCAGCTTGTCGGGATGGGCCGGGGAGCTGTTTTTT
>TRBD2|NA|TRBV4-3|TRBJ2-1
CASSQETSGRDEQFF
TGCGCCAGCAGCCAGGAGACTAGCGGGAGGGATGAGCAGTTCTTC
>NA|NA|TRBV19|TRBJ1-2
CASTTGVNYGYTF
TGTGCCAGTACGACGGGAGTCAACTATGGCTACACCTTC
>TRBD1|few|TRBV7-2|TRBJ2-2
CASSLDRGRSGELFF
TGTGCCAGCAGCCTGGACAGGGGGCGGTCCGGGGAGCTGTTTTTT
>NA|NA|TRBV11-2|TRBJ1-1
CASSTRQMNTEAFF
TGTGCCAGCAGCACCCGACAGATGAACACTGAAGCTTTCTTT
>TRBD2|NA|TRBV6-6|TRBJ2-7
CASSYPSGGRYEQYF
TGTGCCAGCAGTTACCCTAGCGGAGGACGCTACGAGCAGTACTTC
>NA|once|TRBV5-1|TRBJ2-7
CASSSLRGRGEQYF
TGCGCCAGCAGCTCACTCCGCGGGCGTGGGGAGCAGTACTTC
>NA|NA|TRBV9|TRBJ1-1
CASTPRDIYTEAFF
TGTGCCAGCACCCCTCGGGACATCTACACTGAAGCTTTCTTT
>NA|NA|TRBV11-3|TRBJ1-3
CASSSRGSGNTIYF
TGTGCCAGCAGCTCGCGGGGGTCTGGAAACACCATATATTTT
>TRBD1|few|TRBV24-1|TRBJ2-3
CATSDLEPGQLTDTQYF
TGTGCCACCAGTGATTTAGAGCCGGGACAGCTCACAGATACGCAGTATTTT
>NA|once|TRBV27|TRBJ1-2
CASSLGGAPNYGYTF
TGTGCCAGCAGTTTGGGGGGGGCCCCTAACTATGGCTACACCTTC
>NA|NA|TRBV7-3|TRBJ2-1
CASSPSRGADEQFF
TGTGCCAGCAGTCCCAGCCGGGGAGCGGATGAGCAGTTCTTC
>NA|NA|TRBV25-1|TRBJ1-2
CASSESGLSLYGYTF
TGTGCCAGCAGTGAATCAGGGCTAAGTCTCTATGGCTACACCTTC
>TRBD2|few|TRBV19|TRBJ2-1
CASTPGLGTFEQFF
TGTGCCAGTACCCCGGGACTAGGGACCTTTGAGCAGTTCTTC